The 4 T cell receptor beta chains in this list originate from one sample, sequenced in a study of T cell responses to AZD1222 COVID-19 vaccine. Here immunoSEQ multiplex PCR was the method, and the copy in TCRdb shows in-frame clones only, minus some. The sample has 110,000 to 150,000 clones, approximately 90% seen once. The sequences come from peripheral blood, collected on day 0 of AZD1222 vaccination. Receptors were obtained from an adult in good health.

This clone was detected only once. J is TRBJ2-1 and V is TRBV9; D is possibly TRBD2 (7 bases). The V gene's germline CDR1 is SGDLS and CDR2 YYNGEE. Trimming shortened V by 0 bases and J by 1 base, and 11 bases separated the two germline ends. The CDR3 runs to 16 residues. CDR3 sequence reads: CASSVAGGASYNEQFF. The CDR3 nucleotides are TGTGCCAGCAGCGTAGCTGGGGGGGCTTCCTACAATGAGCAGTTCTTC.

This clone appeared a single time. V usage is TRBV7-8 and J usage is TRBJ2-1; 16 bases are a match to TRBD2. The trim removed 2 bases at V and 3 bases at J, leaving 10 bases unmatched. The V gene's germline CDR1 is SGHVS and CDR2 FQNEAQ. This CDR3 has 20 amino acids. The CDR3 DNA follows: TGTGCCAGCAGCTTATTTCCGGGACTAGCGGGAGGGCCGGACTACAATGAGCAGTTCTTC. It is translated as CASSLFPGLAGGPDYNEQFF.

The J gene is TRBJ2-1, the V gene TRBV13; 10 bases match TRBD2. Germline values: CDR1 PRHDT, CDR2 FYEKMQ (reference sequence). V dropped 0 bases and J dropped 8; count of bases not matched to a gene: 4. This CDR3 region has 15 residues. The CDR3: CASSLGGTSVDEQFF. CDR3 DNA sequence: TGTGCCAGCAGCTTAGGCGGGACTAGCGTGGATGAGCAGTTCTTC.

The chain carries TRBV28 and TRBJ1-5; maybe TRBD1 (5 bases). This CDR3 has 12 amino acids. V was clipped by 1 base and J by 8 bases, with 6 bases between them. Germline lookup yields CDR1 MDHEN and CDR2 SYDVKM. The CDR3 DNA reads TGTGCCAGCAGTTTATTGGGGGAGCCCCAGCATTTT. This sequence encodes CASSLLGEPQHF.